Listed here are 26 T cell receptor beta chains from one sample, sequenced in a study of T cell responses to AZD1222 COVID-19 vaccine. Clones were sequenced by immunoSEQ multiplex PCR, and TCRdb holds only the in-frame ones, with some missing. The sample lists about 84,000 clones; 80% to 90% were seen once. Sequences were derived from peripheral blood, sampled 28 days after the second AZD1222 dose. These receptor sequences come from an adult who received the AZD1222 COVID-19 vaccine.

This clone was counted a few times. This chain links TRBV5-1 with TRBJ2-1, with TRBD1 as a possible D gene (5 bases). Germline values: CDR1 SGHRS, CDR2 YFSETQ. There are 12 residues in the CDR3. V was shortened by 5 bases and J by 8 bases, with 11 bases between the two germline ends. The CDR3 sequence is CASRRTGDEQFF. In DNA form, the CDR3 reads TGCGCCAGCAGGCGTACAGGCGATGAGCAGTTCTTC. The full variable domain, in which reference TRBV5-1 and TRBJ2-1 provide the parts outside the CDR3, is KAGVTQTPRYLIKTRGQQVTLSCSPISGHRSVSWYQQTPGQGLQFLFEYFSETQRNKGNFPGRFSGRQFSNSRSEMNVSTLELGDSALYLCASRRTGDEQFFGPGTRLTVL.

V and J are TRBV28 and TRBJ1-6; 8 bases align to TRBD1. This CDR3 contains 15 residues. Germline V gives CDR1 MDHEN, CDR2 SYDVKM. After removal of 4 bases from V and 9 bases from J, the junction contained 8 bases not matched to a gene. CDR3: CASSSRTGRVSPLHF. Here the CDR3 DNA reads TGTGCCAGCAGTTCGCGGACAGGGCGGGTTTCACCCCTCCACTTT.

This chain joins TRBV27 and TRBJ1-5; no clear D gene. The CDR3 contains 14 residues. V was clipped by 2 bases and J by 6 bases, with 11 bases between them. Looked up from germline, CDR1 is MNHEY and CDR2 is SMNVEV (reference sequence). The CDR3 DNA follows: TGTGCCAGCAGTTTAGTCGGGATGGGTCAGCCCCAGCATTTT. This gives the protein CASSLVGMGQPQHF.

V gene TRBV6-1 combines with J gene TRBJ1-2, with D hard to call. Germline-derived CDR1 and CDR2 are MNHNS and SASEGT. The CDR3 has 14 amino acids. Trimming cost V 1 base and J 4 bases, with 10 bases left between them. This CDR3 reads CASSEGPGTYGYTF. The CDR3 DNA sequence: TGTGCCAGCAGTGAAGGGCCAGGCACCTATGGCTACACCTTC.

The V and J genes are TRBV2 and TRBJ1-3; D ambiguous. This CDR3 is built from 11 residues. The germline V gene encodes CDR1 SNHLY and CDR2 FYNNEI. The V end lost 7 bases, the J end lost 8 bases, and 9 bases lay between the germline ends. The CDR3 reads CASTAPHTIYF. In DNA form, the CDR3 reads TGTGCCAGCACTGCTCCCCACACCATATATTTT. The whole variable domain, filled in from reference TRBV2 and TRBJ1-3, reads EPEVTQTPSHQVTQMGQEVILRCVPISNHLYFYWYRQILGQKVEFLVSFYNNEISEKSEIFDDQFSVERPDGSNFTLKIRSTKLEDSAMYFCASTAPHTIYFGEGSWLTVV.

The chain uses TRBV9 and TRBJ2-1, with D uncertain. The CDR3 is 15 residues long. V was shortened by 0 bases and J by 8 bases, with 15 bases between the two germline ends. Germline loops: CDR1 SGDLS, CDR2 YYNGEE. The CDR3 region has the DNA TGTGCCAGCAGCGTAGAGGACCACAGTGGGTATGAGCAGTTCTTC. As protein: CASSVEDHSGYEQFF.

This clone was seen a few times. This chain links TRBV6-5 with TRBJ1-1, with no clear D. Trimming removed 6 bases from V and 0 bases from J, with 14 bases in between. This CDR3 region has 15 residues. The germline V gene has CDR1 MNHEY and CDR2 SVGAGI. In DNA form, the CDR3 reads TGTGCCAGCAGCGTGGATGAAGGTCTGAACACTGAAGCTTTCTTT. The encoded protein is CASSVDEGLNTEAFF.

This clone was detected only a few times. In nucleotides, the CDR3 is TGTGCCAGCAGCTTTAACACAGATGGCTATGGCTACACCTTC. Its translation is CASSFNTDGYGYTF. This chain uses TRBV11-2 with TRBJ1-2; D unresolved. The CDR3 contains 14 residues. Trimming shortened V by 3 bases and J by 4 bases, and 12 bases separated the two germline ends. Germline V gene data show CDR1 as SGHAT and CDR2 as FQNNGV.

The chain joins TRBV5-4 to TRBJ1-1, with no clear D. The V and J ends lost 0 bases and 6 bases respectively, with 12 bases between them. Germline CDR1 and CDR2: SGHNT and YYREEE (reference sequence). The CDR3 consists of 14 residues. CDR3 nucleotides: TGTGCCAGCAGCTTGGAGTGGGGAGAGGCTGAAGCTTTCTTT. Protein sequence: CASSLEWGEAEAFF.

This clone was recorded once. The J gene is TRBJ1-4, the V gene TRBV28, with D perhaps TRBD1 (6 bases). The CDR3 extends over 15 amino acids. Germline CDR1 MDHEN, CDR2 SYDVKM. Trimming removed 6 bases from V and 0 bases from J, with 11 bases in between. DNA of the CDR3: TGTGCCAGCAGGATAGGGACAACAACTAATGAAAAACTGTTTTTT. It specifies CASRIGTTTNEKLFF. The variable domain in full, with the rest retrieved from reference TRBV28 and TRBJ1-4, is DVKVTQSSRYLVKRTGEKVFLECVQDMDHENMFWYRQDPGLGLRLIYFSYDVKMKEKGDIPEGYSVSREKKERFSLILESASTNQTSMYLCASRIGTTTNEKLFFGSGTQLSVL.

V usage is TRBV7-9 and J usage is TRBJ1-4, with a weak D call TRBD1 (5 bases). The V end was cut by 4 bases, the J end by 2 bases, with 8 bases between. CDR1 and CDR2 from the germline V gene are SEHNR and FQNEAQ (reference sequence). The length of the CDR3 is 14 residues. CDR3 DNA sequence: TGTGCCAGCAGCTCCCGGGACACTAATGAAAAACTGTTTTTT. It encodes CASSSRDTNEKLFF.

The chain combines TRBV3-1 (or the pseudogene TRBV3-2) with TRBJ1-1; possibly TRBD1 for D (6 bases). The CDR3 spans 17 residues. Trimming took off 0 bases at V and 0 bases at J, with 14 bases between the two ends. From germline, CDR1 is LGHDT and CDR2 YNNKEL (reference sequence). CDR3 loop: CASSQDIRGEVNTEAFF. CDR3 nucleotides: TGTGCCAGCAGCCAAGATATTAGGGGGGAAGTGAACACTGAAGCTTTCTTT.

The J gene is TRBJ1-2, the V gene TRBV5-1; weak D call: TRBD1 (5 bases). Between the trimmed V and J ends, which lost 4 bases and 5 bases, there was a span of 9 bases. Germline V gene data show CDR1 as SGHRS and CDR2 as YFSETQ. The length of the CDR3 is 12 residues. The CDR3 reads CASSPGLYGYTF. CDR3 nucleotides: TGCGCCAGCAGCCCGGGACTTTATGGCTACACCTTC.

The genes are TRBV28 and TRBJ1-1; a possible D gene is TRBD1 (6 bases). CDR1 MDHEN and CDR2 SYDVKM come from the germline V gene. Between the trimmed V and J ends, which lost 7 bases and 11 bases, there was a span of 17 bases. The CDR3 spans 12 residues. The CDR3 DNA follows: TGTGCCAGCACTATATTTGCAGGGGTCGCTTTCTTT. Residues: CASTIFAGVAFF.

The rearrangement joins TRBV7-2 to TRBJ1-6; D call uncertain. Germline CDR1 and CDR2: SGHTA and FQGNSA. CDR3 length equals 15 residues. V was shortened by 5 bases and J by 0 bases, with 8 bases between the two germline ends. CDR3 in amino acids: CASSTRDSYNSPLHF. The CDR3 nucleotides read TGTGCCAGCAGCACCCGGGACTCCTATAATTCACCCCTCCACTTT.

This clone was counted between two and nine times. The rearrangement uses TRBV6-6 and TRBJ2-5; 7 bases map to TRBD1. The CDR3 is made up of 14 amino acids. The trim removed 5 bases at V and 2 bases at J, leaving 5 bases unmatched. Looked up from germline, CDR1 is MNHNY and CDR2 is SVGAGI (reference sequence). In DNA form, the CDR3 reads TGTGCCAGCAGTAGGGGACAGTGGCAAGAGACCCAGTACTTC. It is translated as CASSRGQWQETQYF.

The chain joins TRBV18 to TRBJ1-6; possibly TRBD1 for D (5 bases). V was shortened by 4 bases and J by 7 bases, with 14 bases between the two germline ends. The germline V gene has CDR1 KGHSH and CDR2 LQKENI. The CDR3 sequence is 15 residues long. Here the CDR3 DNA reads TGTGCCAGCTCACTAGGGACGGGGGAAAATTCACCCCTCCACTTT. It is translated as CASSLGTGENSPLHF.

The CDR3 DNA sequence: TGTGCCAGTAAACAGGGGGTGGTCCACGATCAGCCCCAGCATTTT. Protein: CASKQGVVHDQPQHF. V gene TRBV19 combines with J gene TRBJ1-5; 8 nucleotides agree with TRBD1. The CDR3 covers 15 residues. Germline V lookup: CDR1 LNHDA, CDR2 SQIVND (reference sequence). The trim removed 7 bases at V and 5 bases at J, leaving 10 bases unmatched.

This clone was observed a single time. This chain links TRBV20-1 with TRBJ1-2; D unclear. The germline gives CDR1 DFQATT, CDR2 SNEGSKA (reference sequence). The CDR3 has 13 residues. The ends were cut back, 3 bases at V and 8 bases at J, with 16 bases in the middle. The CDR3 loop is CSASQRHPDGYTF. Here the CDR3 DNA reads TGCAGTGCTAGTCAGCGTCATCCTGACGGCTACACCTTC.

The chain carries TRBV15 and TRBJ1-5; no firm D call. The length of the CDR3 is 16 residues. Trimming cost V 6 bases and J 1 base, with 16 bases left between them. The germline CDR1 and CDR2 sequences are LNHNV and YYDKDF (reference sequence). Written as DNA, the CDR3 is TGTGCCACCAGGAGACGGTATGGGGAAAGCAATCAGCCCCAGCATTTT. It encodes CATRRRYGESNQPQHF.

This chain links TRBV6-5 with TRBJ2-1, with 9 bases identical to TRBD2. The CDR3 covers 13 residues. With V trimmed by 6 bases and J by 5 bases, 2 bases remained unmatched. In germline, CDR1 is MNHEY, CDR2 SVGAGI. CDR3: CASSRLADNEQFF. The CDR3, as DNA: TGTGCCAGCAGCCGACTAGCGGACAATGAGCAGTTCTTC.

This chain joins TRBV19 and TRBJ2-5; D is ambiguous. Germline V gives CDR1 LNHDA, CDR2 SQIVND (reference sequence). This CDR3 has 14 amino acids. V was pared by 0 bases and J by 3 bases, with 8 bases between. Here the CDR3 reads CASSIDQAEETQYF. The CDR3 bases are TGTGCCAGTAGTATAGATCAAGCTGAAGAGACCCAGTACTTC.

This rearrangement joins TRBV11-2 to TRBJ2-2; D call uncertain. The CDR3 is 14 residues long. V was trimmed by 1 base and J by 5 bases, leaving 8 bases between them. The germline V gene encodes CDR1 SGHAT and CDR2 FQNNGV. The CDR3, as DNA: TGTGCCAGCAGCTTAGTGACCGGGACCGGGGAGCTGTTTTTT. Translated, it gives CASSLVTGTGELFF. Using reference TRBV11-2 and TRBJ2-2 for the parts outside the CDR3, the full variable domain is EAGVAQSPRYKIIEKRQSVAFWCNPISGHATLYWYQQILGQGPKLLIQFQNNGVVDDSQLPKDRFSAERLKGVDSTLKIQPAKLEDSAVYLCASSLVTGTGELFFGEGSRLTVL.

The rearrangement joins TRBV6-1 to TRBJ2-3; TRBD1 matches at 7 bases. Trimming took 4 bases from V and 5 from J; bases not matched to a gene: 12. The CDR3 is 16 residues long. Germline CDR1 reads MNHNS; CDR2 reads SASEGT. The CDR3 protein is CASSVATPAGGDTQYF. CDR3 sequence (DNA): TGTGCCAGCAGTGTAGCGACTCCCGCAGGGGGAGATACGCAGTATTTT.

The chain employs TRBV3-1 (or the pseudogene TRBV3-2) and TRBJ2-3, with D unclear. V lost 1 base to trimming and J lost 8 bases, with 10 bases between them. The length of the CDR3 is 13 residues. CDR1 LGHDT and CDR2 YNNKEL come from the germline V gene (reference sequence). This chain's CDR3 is CASSQVGIGTQYF. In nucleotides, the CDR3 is TGTGCCAGCAGCCAAGTAGGGATAGGTACGCAGTATTTT.

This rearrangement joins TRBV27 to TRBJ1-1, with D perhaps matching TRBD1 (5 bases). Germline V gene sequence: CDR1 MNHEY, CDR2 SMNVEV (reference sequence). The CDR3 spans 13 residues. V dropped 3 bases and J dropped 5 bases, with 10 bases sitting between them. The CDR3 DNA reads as TGTGCCAGCAGTTTTAGGGGAGGGACTGAAGCTTTCTTT. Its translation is CASSFRGGTEAFF.